This T cell receptor (beta chain) was retrieved from a study of T cell repertoires in cytomegalovirus infection. Study information: The public TCR beta signatures pointed to both CMV infection and matching HLA type.

MiXCR was run by TCRdb on the reads, yielding one entry per CDR3 protein. The sample holds about 130,000 distinct CDR3 sequences; around 25% are singletons and the top ten take 34%. Germline-derived CDR1 and CDR2 are SGHTA and FQGNSA. V lost 5 bases, J lost 4 bases, and 14 bases lay in between. The CDR3 runs to 14 residues. Study-level findings and limits: The response measured ex vivo was dominated by TCR beta clonotypes (HLA-C-restricted and CMV-specific).

This clonotype was observed many times. Its antigen is not known. Sequenced sample: PBMCs, sequenced either directly or after in vitro stimulation (not recorded which). The source is a human donor in good health (CMV status not recorded). Some clones in this sample may be carry-over from other donors' samples. The chain employs TRBV7-2 and TRBJ1-1, with D possibly matching TRBD1 (6 bases). CDR3 region: CASSARDTSTEAFF. CDR3 in DNA: TGTGCCAGCAGCGCCCGGGACACCTCCACTGAAGCTTTCTTT.